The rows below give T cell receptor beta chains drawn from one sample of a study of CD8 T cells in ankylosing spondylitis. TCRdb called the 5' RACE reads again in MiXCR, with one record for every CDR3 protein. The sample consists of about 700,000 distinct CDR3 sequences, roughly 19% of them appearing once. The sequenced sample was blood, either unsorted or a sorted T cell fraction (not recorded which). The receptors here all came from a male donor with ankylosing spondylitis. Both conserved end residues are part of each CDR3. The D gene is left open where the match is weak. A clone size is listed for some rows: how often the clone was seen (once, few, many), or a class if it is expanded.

CDR3aa: CSARDVPTGGAFF; CDR3nt: TGCAGTGCTAGAGATGTCCCGACAGGGGGAGCTTTCTTT; d_gene: TRBD1; j_gene: TRBJ1-1; abundance: few; v_gene: TRBV20-1
CDR3aa: CASSRGGGYTEAFF; CDR3nt: TGTGCCAGCAGTCGAGGGGGGGGATACACTGAAGCTTTCTTT; d_gene: .; j_gene: TRBJ1-1; abundance: .; v_gene: TRBV28
CDR3aa: CASSQGGGRPYTEAFF; CDR3nt: TGCGCCAGCAGCCAGGGGGGGGGCAGGCCTTACACTGAAGCTTTCTTT; d_gene: .; j_gene: TRBJ1-1; abundance: .; v_gene: TRBV4-3
CDR3aa: CATAIGTDPRAGELFF; CDR3nt: TGTGCCACCGCGATCGGGACGGACCCTAGGGCCGGGGAGCTGTTTTTT; d_gene: .; j_gene: TRBJ2-2; abundance: .; v_gene: TRBV7-9
CDR3aa: CATNLAGGVVETQYF; CDR3nt: TGTGCCACAAACCTAGCGGGAGGGGTCGTAGAGACCCAGTACTTC; d_gene: TRBD2; j_gene: TRBJ2-5; abundance: .; v_gene: TRBV7-2
CDR3aa: CASSQSGRFSNEQFF; CDR3nt: TGTGCCAGCAGTCAATCAGGGCGTTTTTCCAATGAGCAGTTCTTC; d_gene: .; j_gene: TRBJ2-1; abundance: few; v_gene: TRBV27
CDR3aa: CASSPSRAGAEQFF; CDR3nt: TGTGCCAGCAGCCCCAGTCGAGCGGGAGCCGAGCAGTTCTTC; d_gene: TRBD2; j_gene: TRBJ2-1; abundance: .; v_gene: TRBV12-3/TRBV12-4
CDR3aa: CATLRGGTSEAFF; CDR3nt: TGTGCCACCCTAAGGGGGGGCACCTCTGAAGCTTTCTTT; d_gene: .; j_gene: TRBJ1-1; abundance: .; v_gene: TRBV12-3/TRBV12-4
CDR3aa: CASSGAGDLYGYTF; CDR3nt: TGTGCCAGCAGTGGGGCAGGGGACCTCTATGGCTACACCTTC; d_gene: .; j_gene: TRBJ1-2; abundance: .; v_gene: TRBV2
CDR3aa: CSAREGSGHYNEQFF; CDR3nt: TGCAGTGCTAGAGAGGGAAGCGGGCATTACAATGAGCAGTTCTTC; d_gene: .; j_gene: TRBJ2-1; abundance: .; v_gene: TRBV20-1
CDR3aa: CASSYPDSAGNTIYF; CDR3nt: TGTGCCAGCAGCTACCCGGACAGTGCTGGAAACACCATATATTTT; d_gene: .; j_gene: TRBJ1-3; abundance: .; v_gene: TRBV2